Below, 15 T cell receptor beta chains from the same sample are listed, as sequenced in a study of blood T cell repertoires in COVID-19. TCRdb's copy holds only in-frame clones and misses some; the assay was immunoSEQ multiplex PCR. The sample lists fewer than 400,000 clones, over 85% occurring once. Input material: PBMCs or T cells enriched from blood (not recorded which). The source of these receptors is a woman in her twenties or thirties who had recovered from COVID-19.

The rearrangement joins TRBV18 to TRBJ1-2, with no clear D. V lost 3 bases and J 4 bases, leaving 15 bases between the germline ends. Germline V CDR1 and CDR2: KGHSH, LQKENI. CDR3 size: 15 residues. The CDR3 sequence is CASSPPAGDFYGYTF. The CDR3 region has the DNA TGTGCCAGCTCACCCCCAGCAGGCGATTTCTATGGCTACACCTTC.

CDR3 in amino acids: CASRRLAYNEQFF. CDR3 DNA: TGCGCCAGCAGACGACTAGCATACAATGAGCAGTTCTTC. The chain recombines TRBV5-1 with TRBJ2-1, with TRBD2 identical over 7 bases. Losses at the gene ends were 5 bases for V and 4 bases for J; bases not matched to a gene: 3. Germline loops: CDR1 SGHRS, CDR2 YFSETQ. This CDR3 spans 13 amino acids.

The chain recombines TRBV28 with TRBJ2-4; possible D gene TRBD1, 6 bases. Trimming took off 4 bases at V and 0 bases at J, with 13 bases between the two ends. CDR1 is MDHEN, CDR2 SYDVKM, per germline. The CDR3 consists of 16 residues. The CDR3 loop is CASSSPTGTAKNIQYF. The CDR3 DNA reads as TGTGCCAGCAGTTCCCCTACAGGGACAGCCAAAAACATTCAGTACTTC. The variable domain in full, with the rest retrieved from reference TRBV28 and TRBJ2-4, is DVKVTQSSRYLVKRTGEKVFLECVQDMDHENMFWYRQDPGLGLRLIYFSYDVKMKEKGDIPEGYSVSREKKERFSLILESASTNQTSMYLCASSSPTGTAKNIQYFGAGTRLSVL.

The chain recombines TRBV5-6 with TRBJ2-3, with 9 bases fitting TRBD1. J lost 5 bases, V lost 4 bases, and 5 bases had no gene match. The germline CDR1 and CDR2 sequences are SGHDT and YYEEEE. The CDR3 loop spans 14 amino acids. The CDR3 sequence: CASSVTGGVDTQYF. CDR3 coding DNA: TGTGCCAGCAGCGTGACAGGGGGAGTAGATACGCAGTATTTT.

This clone has only one observation. This chain links TRBV12-5 with TRBJ2-1; 8 bases fit TRBD2. Germline-derived CDR1 and CDR2 are LGHNT and FRNRAP. CDR3 size: 15 residues. V was pared by 0 bases and J by 9 bases, with 7 bases of the junction left unmatched. The CDR3 loop is CASGLVLGLAGEQFF. In nucleotides, the CDR3 is TGTGCTAGTGGTTTGGTACTGGGGCTAGCGGGTGAGCAGTTCTTC.

V gene TRBV18 combines with J gene TRBJ2-1; D is undetermined. Germline V gene data show CDR1 as KGHSH and CDR2 as LQKENI. The ends were cut back, 2 bases at V and 6 bases at J, with 11 bases in the middle. This CDR3 is 14 amino acids long. CDR3 amino acids: CASSPGMESNEQFF. The DNA for the CDR3 is TGTGCCAGCTCACCAGGTATGGAGAGCAATGAGCAGTTCTTC.

This clone was seen a single time. The CDR3 region is CASSLALYNEQFF. DNA of the CDR3: TGTGCCAGTAGCCTAGCGCTATACAATGAGCAGTTCTTC. The rearrangement uses TRBV19 and TRBJ2-1; D may be TRBD2 (6 bases). The V gene lost 6 bases and the J gene lost 4 bases, with 10 bases spanning the gap. Germline-derived CDR1 and CDR2 are LNHDA and SQIVND (reference sequence). This CDR3 has 13 residues.

V usage is TRBV10-3 and J usage is TRBJ2-7; 9 bases line up with TRBD2. V shed 3 bases and J 7 bases; nucleotides not matched to a gene: 10. Looked up from germline, CDR1 is ENHRY and CDR2 is SYGVKD. This CDR3 is built from 15 residues. CDR3 loop: CAISDNRAGGPEQYF. The CDR3 bases are TGTGCCATCAGTGATAATAGGGCGGGAGGGCCTGAGCAGTACTTC.

V and J are TRBV5-1 and TRBJ1-6; 8 bases match TRBD1. In germline, CDR1 is SGHRS, CDR2 YFSETQ. V gave up 4 bases and J gave up 0 bases; unmatched junction bases: 9. The CDR3 length is 18 residues. CDR3: CASSSGQGASSYNSPLHF. The CDR3 DNA reads as TGCGCCAGCAGCAGCGGGCAGGGGGCAAGCTCCTATAATTCACCCCTCCACTTT.

This chain links TRBV6-4 with TRBJ2-1; no definite D call. The CDR3 is made up of 16 amino acids. Germline lookup yields CDR1 MRHNA and CDR2 SNTAGT. V gave up 5 bases and J gave up 7 bases, with 21 bases separating them. CDR3 amino acids: CASSISLIRVPNEQFF. In DNA form, the CDR3 reads TGTGCCAGCAGTATCTCCCTCATCCGGGTCCCAAATGAGCAGTTCTTC.

This chain connects TRBV18 to TRBJ1-1; 8 bases line up with TRBD1. J was trimmed by 1 base and V by 3 bases; bases with no gene match: 10. The CDR3 extends over 17 amino acids. Germline V lookup: CDR1 KGHSH, CDR2 LQKENI. CDR3 region: CASSPLNNRGGNTEAFF. CDR3 nucleotide sequence: TGTGCCAGCTCACCCCTAAATAACAGGGGGGGGAACACTGAAGCTTTCTTT.

The J gene is TRBJ1-2, the V gene TRBV3-1 (or the pseudogene TRBV3-2); a weak D match, TRBD1 (6 bases). Germline values: CDR1 LGHDT, CDR2 YNNKEL (reference sequence). Trimming took off 5 bases at V and 3 bases at J, with 13 bases between the two ends. The CDR3 has 14 residues. CDR3 in amino acids: CASSDLQGDYGYTF. Written as DNA, the CDR3 is TGTGCCAGCAGCGATTTACAGGGAGACTATGGCTACACCTTC.

The chain couples TRBV5-8 to TRBJ2-5; D ambiguous. Trimming took 0 bases from V and 5 from J, leaving 2 bases between them. Germline CDR1 is SGHTS and CDR2 is YDEGEE. The CDR3 has 11 amino acids. CDR3 in DNA: TGTGCCAGCAGCTTGGCGGAGACCCAGTACTTC. Amino acid sequence: CASSLAETQYF.

This sequence joins TRBV28 and TRBJ1-5; D ambiguous. Trimming stripped 2 bases from V and 0 bases from J, with 14 bases between. Germline V gene lookup returns CDR1 MDHEN and CDR2 SYDVKM. The CDR3 totals 17 residues. The CDR3 protein is CASSLVDLRDSNQPQHF. The CDR3 DNA follows: TGTGCCAGCAGTTTAGTGGATTTGAGGGATAGCAATCAGCCCCAGCATTTT.

CDR3 nucleotide sequence: TGTGCCAGCAGCTTAGGAGGCCTAGCGGGAGGTGTCAATGAGCAGTTCTTC. Its translation is CASSLGGLAGGVNEQFF. The rearrangement uses TRBV7-9 and TRBJ2-1; TRBD2 agrees at 11 bases. V lost 1 base, J lost 6 bases, and 8 bases stayed unmatched. Germline values: CDR1 SEHNR, CDR2 FQNEAQ (reference sequence). This CDR3 comprises 17 residues.